The sequence of this T cell receptor (beta chain) was determined in a study of CD8+CD57+ T cells in acquired aplastic anemia. On this clonotype itself: What it binds is unknown.

Study-level findings and limits: The study identified about 30 CD8+ CDR3 sequences shared by patients and controls.

Germline CDR1 reads DFQATT; CDR2 reads SNEGSKA (reference sequence). Between the trimmed V and J ends, which lost 1 base and 0 bases, there was a span of 7 bases. CDR3 size: 14 residues. CDR3 and TCR beta VDJ profiling relied on a genomic DNA template. Each CDR3 protein is one row after TCRdb ran MiXCR on the reads. The table lists roughly 250,000 distinct CDR3 sequences, around 46% of them singletons. All sequencing subjects had displayed CD8+CD57+ cell expansion on flow cytometry. Patients had not yet gotten any therapy when their blood was taken for sampling. Specimen: sorted CD4+, CD8+, or CD8+CD57+ T cells (not recorded which) from PBMCs. This chain links TRBV20-1 with TRBJ1-3; D is unresolved. The source of this sequence is a human donor with aplastic anemia. In nucleotides, the CDR3 is TGCAGTGCTAGAGTTTCGCTCTCTGGAAACACCATATATTTT. Its protein product is CSARVSLSGNTIYF.